The 16 T cell receptor beta chains below were found in one sample sequenced in a study of T cells in Graves' hyperthyroidism and ophthalmopathy. Amplification of TCR beta CDR3 regions used RNA as the template. With the HTBI primer set, the TCR CDR3 went through a first round of RT-PCR. TCRdb re-called the multiplex PCR reads through MiXCR, storing one row per CDR3 protein. This table has more than 300,000 distinct CDR3 sequences, around 13% appearing once. The sequencing sample was made of blood. These TCRs come from a woman in her 30s with Graves' hyperthyroidism.

This clonotype was seen only a few times. V is TRBV28 and J is TRBJ2-5; no definite D call. Germline CDR1 and CDR2: MDHEN and SYDVKM. The ends were cut back, 5 bases at V and 8 bases at J, with 15 bases in the middle. There are 13 residues in the CDR3. The CDR3 spells CASSKMLTRTQYF. CDR3 bases: TGTGCCAGCAGTAAAATGCTGACGCGTACCCAGTACTTC.

This clonotype has more than one count but fewer than ten. The chain links TRBV4-1 to TRBJ2-1, with D possibly called TRBD1 or TRBD2 (5 bases each). This CDR3 comprises 15 residues. V gave up 3 bases and J gave up 3 bases, with 12 bases separating them. Per germline, CDR1 MGHRA and CDR2 YSYEKL. In DNA form, the CDR3 reads TGCGCCAGCAGCCACTGGCCTGGGGGCTACAATGAGCAGTTCTTC. It codes for CASSHWPGGYNEQFF.

This clonotype was counted ten times or more. The gene calls are TRBV9 and TRBJ2-3, with D maybe TRBD1 (6 bases). The CDR3 covers 13 residues. Trimming left V 3 bases short and J 5 bases short, with 10 bases between. Germline V lookup: CDR1 SGDLS, CDR2 YYNGEE. The CDR3 protein is CASSGTDQDTQYF. In DNA form, the CDR3 reads TGTGCCAGCAGCGGGACAGATCAAGATACGCAGTATTTT.

This CDR3 is CASSLDFREEGEQYF. DNA of the CDR3: TGTGCCAGCAGCTTAGATTTCAGGGAAGAAGGCGAGCAGTACTTC. This chain uses TRBV7-2 with TRBJ2-7, with a tentative D call TRBD1 (5 bases). There are 15 residues in the CDR3. Per germline, CDR1 SGHTA and CDR2 FQGNSA. Deletions cut 1 base from V and 6 bases from J, with 16 bases between. Looking up the rest from reference TRBV7-2 and TRBJ2-7 gives the full variable domain: GAGVSQSPSNKVTEKGKDVELRCDPISGHTALYWYRQSLGQGLEFLIYFQGNSAPDKSGLPSDRFSAERTGGSVSTLTIQRTQQEDSAVYLCASSLDFREEGEQYFGPGTRLTVT.

This chain links TRBV13 with TRBJ2-1, with a tentative D call TRBD2 (6 bases). V lost 3 bases to trimming and J lost 6 bases, with 15 bases between them. The CDR3 sequence is 15 residues long. Germline CDR1 PRHDT, CDR2 FYEKMQ (reference sequence). CDR3 sequence: CASSFGSSAINEQFF. CDR3 DNA: TGTGCCAGCAGCTTCGGGTCTAGCGCAATCAATGAGCAGTTCTTC.

This clonotype was found many times. This chain joins TRBV28 and TRBJ2-2, with D unclear. Germline V gene sequence: CDR1 MDHEN, CDR2 SYDVKM. The CDR3 loop spans 13 amino acids. Trimming pared 4 bases from V and 2 bases from J, leaving 5 bases between. The CDR3 loop is CASSSRNTGELFF. CDR3 sequence (DNA): TGTGCCAGCAGTTCACGAAACACCGGGGAGCTGTTTTTT.

The CDR3 DNA sequence: TGTGCCAGCAGTGCCAGCCACCGAGATACGCAGTATTTT. Protein product: CASSASHRDTQYF. The rearrangement joins TRBV6-1 to TRBJ2-3; unclear D gene. V was pared by 4 bases and J by 5 bases, with 10 bases between. Germline V lookup: CDR1 MNHNS, CDR2 SASEGT. The CDR3 has 13 residues.

This clonotype showed up many times. V usage is TRBV6-7 and J usage is TRBJ2-7; 11 nucleotides match TRBD2. TRBV6-7 belongs to the ORF category, with a function that is uncertain. This CDR3 has 21 residues. V lost 2 bases, J lost 0 bases, and 18 bases stayed unmatched. CDR3 loop: CASSYRTAELAGVLFSYEQYF. For the CDR3, the DNA is TGTGCCAGCAGTTACAGGACGGCGGAACTAGCGGGAGTTCTTTTCTCCTACGAGCAGTACTTC.

The chain employs TRBV18 and TRBJ1-1, with D possibly matching TRBD1 (5 bases). The CDR3 runs 12 residues. Germline CDR1 is KGHSH and CDR2 is LQKENI. V dropped 5 bases and J dropped 7 bases, with 11 bases sitting between them. DNA for the CDR3: TGTGCCAGCTCAAGGGAGCAGGGTGAAGCTTTCTTT. Its protein is CASSREQGEAFF.

This clonotype has at least ten counts. The chain recombines TRBV10-1 with TRBJ2-3, with TRBD2 identical over 8 bases. V shed 2 bases, J shed 4 bases, and the junction held 2 bases outside the gene matches. The length of the CDR3 is 14 residues. Germline V gene sequence: CDR1 WNHNN, CDR2 SYGVQD (reference sequence). The CDR3 sequence is CASSEPGLADTQYF. CDR3 DNA sequence: TGCGCCAGCAGTGAGCCGGGACTAGCAGATACGCAGTATTTT.

Remarks on this clonotype: A much bigger clone sits one base away, suggesting this may be a read error. The genes are TRBV20-1 and TRBJ2-7; TRBD2 is a possible D gene (6 bases). Per germline, CDR1 DFQATT and CDR2 SNEGSKA (reference sequence). The germline V and J ends were trimmed by 5 bases and 3 bases, with 11 bases remaining between them. The CDR3 extends over 12 amino acids. The CDR3 sequence is CSAGRQYYEQYF. CDR3 bases: TGCAGTGCTGGGAGGCAGTACTACGAGCAGTACTTC.

This clonotype was counted ten times or more. The chain uses TRBV20-1 and TRBJ1-5, with 8 bases lining up with TRBD1. Germline trimming cut 3 bases from V and 1 base from J; bases unmatched to any gene: 5. CDR3 length equals 15 residues. Per germline, CDR1 DFQATT and CDR2 SNEGSKA (reference sequence). CDR3 protein: CSASPDRESNQPQHF. The CDR3 DNA reads as TGCAGTGCTAGCCCGGACAGGGAAAGCAATCAGCCCCAGCATTTT.

The chain is built from TRBV29-1 and TRBJ2-2, with 8 bases identical to TRBD1. Germline CDR1 is SQVTM and CDR2 is ANQGSEA. This CDR3 spans 13 amino acids. V lost 4 bases to trimming and J lost 4 bases; unmatched junction nucleotides: 2. The CDR3 spells CSVGTGITGELFF. The CDR3 DNA reads TGCAGCGTTGGGACAGGGATCACCGGGGAGCTGTTTTTT.

This rearrangement joins TRBV6-1 to TRBJ2-2; perhaps D is TRBD1 or TRBD2 (5 bases each). Looked up from germline, CDR1 is MNHNS and CDR2 is SASEGT. V was pared by 2 bases and J by 6 bases, with 10 bases between. The length of the CDR3 is 14 residues. This CDR3 is CASSERGDPGELFF. The DNA for the CDR3 is TGTGCCAGCAGTGAAAGAGGGGATCCCGGGGAGCTGTTTTTT.

This clonotype was recorded at least ten times. The rearrangement links TRBV19 to TRBJ1-1; D unclear. The V end was cut by 3 bases, the J end by 0 bases, with 23 bases between. The V gene's germline CDR1 is LNHDA and CDR2 SQIVND (reference sequence). The CDR3 sequence is 19 residues long. CDR3 sequence (DNA): TGTGCCAGTAGTATTATCGGGATAGCATCCCGACTAATGAACACTGAAGCTTTCTTT. Its protein product is CASSIIGIASRLMNTEAFF. The whole variable domain, remainder taken from reference TRBV19 and TRBJ1-1, is DGGITQSPKYLFRKEGQNVTLSCEQNLNHDAMYWYRQDPGQGLRLIYYSQIVNDFQKGDIAEGYSVSREKKESFPLTVTSAQKNPTAFYLCASSIIGIASRLMNTEAFFGQGTRLTVV.

This clonotype was detected a few times. The J gene is TRBJ2-6, the V gene TRBV27; D unresolved. CDR3 length equals 14 residues. CDR1 and CDR2 from the germline V gene are MNHEY and SMNVEV (reference sequence). Trimming cost V 8 bases and J 0 bases, with 8 bases left between them. The CDR3 DNA reads TGTGCCAGCCAAGATAGCTCTGGGGCCAACGTCCTGACTTTC. Protein: CASQDSSGANVLTF. Supplemented by reference TRBV27 and TRBJ2-6, the full variable domain reads EAQVTQNPRYLITVTGKKLTVTCSQNMNHEYMSWYRQDPGLGLRQIYYSMNVEVTDKGDVPEGYKVSRKEKRNFPLILESPSPNQTSLYFCASQDSSGANVLTFGAGSRLTVL.